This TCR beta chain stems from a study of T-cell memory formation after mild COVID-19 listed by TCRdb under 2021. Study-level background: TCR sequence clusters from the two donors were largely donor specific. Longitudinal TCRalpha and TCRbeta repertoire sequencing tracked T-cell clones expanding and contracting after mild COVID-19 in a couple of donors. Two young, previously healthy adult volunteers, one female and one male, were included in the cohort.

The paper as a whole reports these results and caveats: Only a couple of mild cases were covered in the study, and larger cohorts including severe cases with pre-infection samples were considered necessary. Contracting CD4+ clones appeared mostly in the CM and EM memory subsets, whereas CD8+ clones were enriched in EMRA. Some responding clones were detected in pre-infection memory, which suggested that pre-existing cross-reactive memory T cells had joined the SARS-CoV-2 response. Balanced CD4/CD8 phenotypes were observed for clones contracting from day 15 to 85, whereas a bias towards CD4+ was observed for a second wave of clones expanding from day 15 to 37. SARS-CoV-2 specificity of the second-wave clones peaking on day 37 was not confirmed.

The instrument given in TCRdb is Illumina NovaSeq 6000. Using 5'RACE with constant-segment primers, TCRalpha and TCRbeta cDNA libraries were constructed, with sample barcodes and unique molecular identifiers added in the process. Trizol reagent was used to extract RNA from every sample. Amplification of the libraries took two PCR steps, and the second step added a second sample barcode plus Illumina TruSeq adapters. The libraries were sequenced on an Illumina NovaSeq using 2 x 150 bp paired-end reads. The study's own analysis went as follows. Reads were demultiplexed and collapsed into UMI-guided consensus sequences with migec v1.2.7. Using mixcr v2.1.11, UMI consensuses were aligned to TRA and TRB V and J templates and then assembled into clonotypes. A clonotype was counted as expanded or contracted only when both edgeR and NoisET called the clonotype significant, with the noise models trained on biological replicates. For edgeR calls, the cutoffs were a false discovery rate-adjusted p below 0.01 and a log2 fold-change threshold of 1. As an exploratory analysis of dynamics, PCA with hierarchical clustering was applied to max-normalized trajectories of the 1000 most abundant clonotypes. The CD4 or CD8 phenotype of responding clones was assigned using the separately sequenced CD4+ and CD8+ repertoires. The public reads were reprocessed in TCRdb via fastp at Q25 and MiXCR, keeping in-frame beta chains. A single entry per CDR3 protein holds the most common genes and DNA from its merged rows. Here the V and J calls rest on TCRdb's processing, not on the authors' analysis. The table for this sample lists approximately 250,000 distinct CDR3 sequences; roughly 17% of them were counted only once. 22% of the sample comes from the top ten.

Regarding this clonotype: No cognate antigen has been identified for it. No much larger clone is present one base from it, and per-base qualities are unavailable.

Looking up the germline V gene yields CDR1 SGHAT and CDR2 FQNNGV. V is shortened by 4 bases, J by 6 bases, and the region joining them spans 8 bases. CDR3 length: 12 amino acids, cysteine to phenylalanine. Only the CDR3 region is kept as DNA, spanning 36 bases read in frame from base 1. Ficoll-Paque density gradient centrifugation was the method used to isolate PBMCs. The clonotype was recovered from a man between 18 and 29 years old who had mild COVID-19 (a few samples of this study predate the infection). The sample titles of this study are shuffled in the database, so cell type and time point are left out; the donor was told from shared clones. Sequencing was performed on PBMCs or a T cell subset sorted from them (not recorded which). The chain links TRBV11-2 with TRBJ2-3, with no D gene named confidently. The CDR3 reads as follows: CASSYTPDTQYF. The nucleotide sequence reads TGTGCCAGCAGCTATACCCCCGATACGCAGTATTTT.